This T cell receptor beta chain is drawn from a study of a mutant IDH1 vaccine in newly diagnosed glioma. About the research overall: Patients had received radiotherapy, temozolomide, or both previously, most receiving both. The V12 visit happened in week 35, and the V13 visit happened in week 47.

The data were produced by immunoSEQ multiplex PCR, yet TCRdb's version contains in-frame clones alone and is incomplete. The sample records fewer than 35,000 clones, roughly four fifths being singletons. CDR1 and CDR2 (germline): SQVTM, ANQGSEA. Trimming removed 4 bases from V and 6 bases from J; junction bases left unmatched: 7. The CDR3 runs to 14 residues. On this clone itself: Its antigen is unknown.

The time point here: week 35, safety follow-up. Doses consisted of 300 ug of mutant IDH1 20-mer peptide each, paired with topical imiquimod. Eight vaccinations reached patients in weeks 1, 3, 5, 7, 11, 15, 19 and 23. Sequencing was performed on PBMCs, taken from a glioma patient whose treatment included an IDH1 peptide vaccine. The gene calls are TRBV29-1 and TRBJ2-2; TRBD2 matches 8 bases. This clonotype originated in a man aged 25-45 years with glioma. In nucleotides, the CDR3 is TGCAGCGTTGGAGGAGCGGGAGTTCCCGGGGAGCTGTTTTTT. Its translation: CSVGGAGVPGELFF.